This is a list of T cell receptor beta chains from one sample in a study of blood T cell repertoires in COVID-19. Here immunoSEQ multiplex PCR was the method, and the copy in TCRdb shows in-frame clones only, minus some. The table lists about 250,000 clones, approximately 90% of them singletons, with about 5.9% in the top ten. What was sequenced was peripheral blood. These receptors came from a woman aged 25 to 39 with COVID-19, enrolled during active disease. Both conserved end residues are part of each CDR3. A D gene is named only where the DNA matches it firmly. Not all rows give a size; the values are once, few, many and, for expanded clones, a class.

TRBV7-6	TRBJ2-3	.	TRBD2	CASSLAFGREGVADTQYF	TGTGCCAGCAGCTTAGCGTTTGGGCGGGAGGGAGTGGCAGATACGCAGTATTTT
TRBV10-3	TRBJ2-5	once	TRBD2	CAISGAGGAETQYF	TGTGCCATCAGTGGTGCGGGGGGGGCGGAGACCCAGTACTTC
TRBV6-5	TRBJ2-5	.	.	CASSYSTELSETQYF	TGTGCCAGCAGTTACTCGACAGAACTATCGGAGACCCAGTACTTC
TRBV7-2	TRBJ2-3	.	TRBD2	CASSLALAGADTQYF	TGTGCCAGCAGCTTAGCCCTAGCGGGAGCAGATACGCAGTATTTT
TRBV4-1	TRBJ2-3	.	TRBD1	CASSQSPGQGSTDTQYF	TGCGCCAGCAGCCAAAGTCCGGGACAGGGATCCACAGATACGCAGTATTTT
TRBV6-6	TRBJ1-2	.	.	CASIAGRNNYGYTF	TGTGCCAGCATCGCGGGACGGAATAACTATGGCTACACCTTC
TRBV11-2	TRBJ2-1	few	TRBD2	CASSLGASGADEQFF	TGTGCCAGCAGCTTAGGGGCTAGCGGGGCTGATGAGCAGTTCTTC
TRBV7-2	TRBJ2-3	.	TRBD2	CASRQGLAAPQYF	TGTGCCAGCAGACAAGGACTAGCGGCCCCCCAGTATTTT
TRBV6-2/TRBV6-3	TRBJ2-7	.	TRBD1	CASSYATGGNYEQYF	TGTGCCAGCAGTTACGCGACAGGGGGCAACTACGAGCAGTACTTC
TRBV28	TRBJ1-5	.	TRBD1	CASSPLSRGRKGNQPQHF	TGTGCCAGCAGTCCCCTCAGCAGGGGGCGGAAGGGCAATCAGCCCCAGCATTTT
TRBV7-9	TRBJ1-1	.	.	CASSPSDSNTEAFF	TGTGCCAGCAGCCCCTCCGACAGTAACACTGAAGCTTTCTTT